This T cell receptor (beta chain) is from a study of control samples from healthy donors and cancer patients. Method: immunoSEQ multiplex PCR; TCRdb's copy keeps in-frame clones and lacks some. The sample includes 150,000 or so clones, around 88% of them seen just once. The V end was cut by 7 bases, the J end by 0 bases, with 13 bases between. Germline V lookup: CDR1 SQVTM, CDR2 ANQGSEA. CDR3 length: 13 amino acids. This sequence joins TRBV29-1 and TRBJ2-7, with D perhaps assigned TRBD1 or TRBD2 (5 bases each). The sequencing input was blood. The source is a woman aged 25 to 39 in good health. CDR3 region: CSGTGTSSYEQYF. The DNA of the CDR3 is TGCAGCGGAACCGGGACGTCCTCCTACGAGCAGTACTTC.